This T cell receptor beta chain emerged from a study of T cells after yellow fever vaccination. Study-wide results and limits: Booster samples showed a return of most primary-vaccination clones (roughly 96% CD4, approximately 90% CD8). Researchers cautioned that FACS-sorted repertoires could harbor abundant clonotypes contaminating from the bulk population. Detection of almost all vaccine-responding clonotypes in sorted memory subsets failed on day 0.

The CDR3 totals 14 residues. The ends were cut back, 2 bases at V and 4 bases at J, with 9 bases in the middle. Germline values: CDR1 SGHVS, CDR2 FNYEAQ. This clonotype has a handful of counts. Conversion of TCR transcripts into cDNA relied on 5'RACE template switching, which added a universal primer site and UMIs. TCRdb processed the 5' RACE reads anew with MiXCR; each CDR3 protein has one entry. This sample has about 12,000 distinct CDR3 sequences, with about 5.3% found just once. The chain links TRBV7-6 to TRBJ2-1; no clear D gene. The sequencing used PBMCs, either bulk or a sorted T-cell subset (CD4+, CD8+, memory, or dextramer-sorted; not recorded which), collected 45 days after the yellow fever booster vaccination. The receptor was isolated from a man in his thirties or forties who received the YFV17D yellow fever vaccine. CDR3 region: CASSLKAEYNEQFF. DNA for the CDR3: TGTGCCAGCAGCTTAAAGGCAGAGTACAATGAGCAGTTCTTC. Using reference TRBV7-6 and TRBJ2-1 for the parts outside the CDR3, the full variable domain is GAGVSQSPRYKVTKRGQDVALRCDPISGHVSLYWYRQALGQGPEFLTYFNYEAQQDKSGLPNDRFSAERPEGSISTLTIQRTEQRDSAMYRCASSLKAEYNEQFFGPGTRLTVL.